The subject of this entry is one T cell receptor beta chain. The antigen remains unidentified. This sample was taken from a study of graft-versus-host responses after intestinal transplantation. The wider study: Recipients underwent multivisceral, liver-intestinal, or isolated intestinal transplants. The whole recipient group had anti-thymocyte globulin induction followed by tacrolimus and steroids for around three years. Study conclusions and caveats: Marrow from the recipient contained GvH clones, some of which had appeared first in ileum or blood. Across patients carrying graft-donor T cell macrochimerism, allografts held high graft-versus-host to host-versus-graft clonal ratios.

The method was immunoSEQ multiplex PCR; TCRdb's version includes in-frame clones alone and lacks a portion of them. The sample contains some 90,000 clones, around nine tenths of which appear only once. This CDR3 has 20 amino acids. The germline V gene has CDR1 MNHEY and CDR2 SMNVEV (reference sequence). V gave up 5 bases and J gave up 0 bases; unmatched junction bases: 11. The J gene is TRBJ2-6, the V gene TRBV27, with TRBD2 matching over 12 bases. This TCR came from a human donor who received an intestinal transplant. The specimen was unstimulated CD4+ T cells sorted from spleen or lymph node cells, collected before intestinal transplant. The CDR3 spells CASSLRLAGVKPSGANVLTF. CDR3 sequence (DNA): TGTGCCAGCAGTCTACGACTAGCGGGAGTAAAACCCTCTGGGGCCAACGTCCTGACTTTC.